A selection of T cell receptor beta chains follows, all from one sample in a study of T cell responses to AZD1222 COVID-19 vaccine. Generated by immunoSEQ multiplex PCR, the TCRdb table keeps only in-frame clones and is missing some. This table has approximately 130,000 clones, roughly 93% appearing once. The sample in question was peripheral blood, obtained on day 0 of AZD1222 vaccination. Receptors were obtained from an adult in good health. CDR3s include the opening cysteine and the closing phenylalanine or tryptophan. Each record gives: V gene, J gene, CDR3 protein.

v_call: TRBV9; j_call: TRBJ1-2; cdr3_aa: CASSDSGGNGYTF
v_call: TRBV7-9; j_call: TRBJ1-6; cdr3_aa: CASSLAAGAEGSPLHF
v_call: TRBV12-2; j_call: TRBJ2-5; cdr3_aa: CASRLVRTSGNGRKETQYF
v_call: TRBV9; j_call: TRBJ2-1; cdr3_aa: CASSVISGRAYNEQFF
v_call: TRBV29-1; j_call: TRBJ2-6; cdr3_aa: CSVGRGTGANVLTF
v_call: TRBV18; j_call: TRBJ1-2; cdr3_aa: CASSPGFTHGYTF
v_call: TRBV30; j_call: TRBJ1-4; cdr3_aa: CAWRFIDRADEKLFF
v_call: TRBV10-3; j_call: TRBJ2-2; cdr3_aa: CAISEPGHPSNTGELFF
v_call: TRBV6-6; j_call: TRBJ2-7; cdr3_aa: CASSVESYYEQYF
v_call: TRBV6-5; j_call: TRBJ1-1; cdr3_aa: CASSYYGGKAEAFF
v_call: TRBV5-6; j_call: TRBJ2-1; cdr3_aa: CASSLGGFGGTTRKEQFF
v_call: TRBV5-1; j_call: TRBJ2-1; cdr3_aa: CASSIGTSGSNEQFF
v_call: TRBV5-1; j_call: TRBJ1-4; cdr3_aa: CASSLYQGSNEKLFF
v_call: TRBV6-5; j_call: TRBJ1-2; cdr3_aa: CASTEGLNYGYTF
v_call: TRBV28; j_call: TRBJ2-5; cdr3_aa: CASSLSGDAGGAETQYF
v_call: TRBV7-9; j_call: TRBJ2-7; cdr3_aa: CASSHPPGGSDYEQYF
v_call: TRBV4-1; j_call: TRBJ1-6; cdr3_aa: CASSQEKPLEGSLHF
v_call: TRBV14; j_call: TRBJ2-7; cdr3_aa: CASSQESRLPYEQYF
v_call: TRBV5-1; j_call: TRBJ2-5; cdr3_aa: CASSLGTSGRPQTQYF
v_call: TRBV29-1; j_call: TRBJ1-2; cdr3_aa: CSVDAAGDYGYTF
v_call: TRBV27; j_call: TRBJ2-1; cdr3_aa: CASSLRLAGYNEQFF
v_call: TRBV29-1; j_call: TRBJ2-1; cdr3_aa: CSVRGLAGTWVQFF
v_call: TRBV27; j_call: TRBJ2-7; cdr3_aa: CASSPSGQAYEQYF
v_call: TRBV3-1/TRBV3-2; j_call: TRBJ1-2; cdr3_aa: CASSQEAAGGYTF
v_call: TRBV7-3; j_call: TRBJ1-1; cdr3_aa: CASSLRRGTEAFF
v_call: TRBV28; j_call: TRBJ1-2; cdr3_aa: CASSLSGAWGGYTF
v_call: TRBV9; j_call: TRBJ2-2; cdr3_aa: CASSSRFTGELFF
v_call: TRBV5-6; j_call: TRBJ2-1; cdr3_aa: CASSAEDRSLRLAYNEQFF
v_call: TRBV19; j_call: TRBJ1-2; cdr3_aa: CASSNGPNYGYTF
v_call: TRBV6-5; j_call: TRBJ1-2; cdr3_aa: CASSSGLPGGYGYTF
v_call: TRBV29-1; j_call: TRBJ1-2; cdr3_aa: CSVAFNYGYTF
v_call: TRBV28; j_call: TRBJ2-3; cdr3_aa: CASSFRRSADTQYF
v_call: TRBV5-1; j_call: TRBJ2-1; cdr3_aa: CASSLARDKQNPYNEQFF
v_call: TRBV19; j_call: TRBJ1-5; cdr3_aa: CASSKGTTGGEQPQHF
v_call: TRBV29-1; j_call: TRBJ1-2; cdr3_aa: CSVELMAAYGYTF